The T cell receptor (beta chain) described here comes from a study of regulatory T cells in long-lasting Graves disease. Looked up from germline, CDR1 is SNHLY and CDR2 is FYNNEI. The CDR3 is made up of 12 amino acids. The V end lost 6 bases, the J end lost 2 bases, and 7 bases lay between the germline ends. Specified time point: persistent/refractory GD, antithyroid drugs over 5 years with positive TRAb. After RNA was extracted from PBMCs, the TCR library was made from it. Building the TCR beta libraries relied on iRepertoire HTBI primers, and CDR3 regions underwent Arm-PCR. Using its own MiXCR run on the multiplex PCR reads, TCRdb lists one record per CDR3 protein. Seen here are a few hundred thousand distinct CDR3 sequences, roughly a quarter observed once, and the top ten hold around 24%. This clonotype was detected a few times.

V gene TRBV2 combines with J gene TRBJ1-2; D gene ambiguous. Source: peripheral blood mononuclear cells (PBMCs), taken when the disease was refractory, from a patient treated with antithyroid drugs. This TCR was sampled from a female donor with Graves disease. The CDR3: CASSDDNYGYTF. Here the CDR3 DNA reads TGTGCCAGCAGCGATGACAACTATGGCTACACCTTC.